The table lists the clone carrying this T cell receptor (beta chain) with a few counts. TCRdb recomputed calls from the reads with MiXCR, one row per CDR3 protein. The repertoire holds more than 250,000 distinct CDR3 sequences, with about 13% as singletons. These data originate in a study of T cell repertoires in cytomegalovirus infection. The clonotype comes from a human donor in good health (CMV status not recorded). Some clones in this sample may be carry-over from other donors' samples. Sequencing was carried out using PBMCs.

DNA of the CDR3: TGTGCCAGTAGTACCCACTCCGGACAGACCTCCTACAATGAGCAGTTCTTC. It specifies CASSTHSGQTSYNEQFF. The V gene is TRBV19, the J gene TRBJ2-1; D perhaps matches TRBD1 (6 bases). Per the germline V gene, CDR1 is LNHDA and CDR2 is SQIVND (reference sequence). The CDR3 sequence is 17 residues long. Trimming took off 4 bases at V and 0 bases at J, with 16 bases between the two ends.